These 4 T cell receptor beta chains share one sample of origin, sequenced in a study of T cells in localized non-small cell lung cancer. Assay used: immunoSEQ multiplex PCR; TCRdb lists only in-frame clones, some missing. The sample records about 59,000 clones, approximately 93% being singletons. The sequenced sample was peripheral blood, obtained before any cancer treatment. These receptors came from a man aged 40 to 75 with stage I lung adenocarcinoma.

The V gene is TRBV4-1, the J gene TRBJ2-1; D may match TRBD1 or TRBD2 (5 bases each). This CDR3 contains 12 residues. CDR1 and CDR2 (germline): MGHRA, YSYEKL. Trimming shortened V by 1 base and J by 9 bases, and 7 bases separated the two germline ends. The chain's CDR3 is CASSQGGGEQFF. The CDR3 DNA reads TGCGCCAGCAGCCAAGGTGGGGGTGAGCAGTTCTTC.

The J gene is TRBJ2-7, the V gene TRBV21-1; the listed D gene, TRBD2, was not tested against the DNA. TRBV21-1 is tagged as a pseudogene. This CDR3 has 12 residues. The CDR3 protein is CASSKAVPKQYF. The CDR3 nucleotides are TGTGCCAGCAGCAAAGCAGTTCCTAAGCAGTACTTC.

This chain connects TRBV11-2 to TRBJ2-3; possible D gene TRBD2, 6 bases. Germline V gene data show CDR1 as SGHAT and CDR2 as FQNNGV. V was clipped by 5 bases and J by 2 bases, with 11 bases between them. CDR3 size: 14 residues. Here the CDR3 reads CASSEGLSTDTQYF. The CDR3 region has the DNA TGTGCCAGCAGCGAGGGACTGTCCACAGATACGCAGTATTTT.

The chain recombines TRBV7-9 with TRBJ2-2, with TRBD2 as a possible D gene (5 bases). The germline V gene has CDR1 SEHNR and CDR2 FQNEAQ (reference sequence). V was trimmed by 5 bases and J by 6 bases, leaving 16 bases between them. CDR3 size: 15 residues. In DNA, the CDR3 is TGTGCCAGCAGCGCCGACTATTCGGCTGCCGGGGAGCTGTTTTTT. Its translation is CASSADYSAAGELFF.